This entry concerns a single T cell receptor beta chain. The sample belongs to a study of blood T cell repertoires in COVID-19. In the study overall: The origin of the acute and convalescent COVID-19 samples was the United States, Italy and Spain. T cells, B-cell-depleted T cells, or PBMCs supplied cDNA or gDNA.

Study processing details: By means of reference gene primer amplification, nucleated cell counts were estimated. Some clones are missing from TCRdb's copy, which holds only in-frame ones; the method was immunoSEQ multiplex PCR. For V, J and clone size, that table is used; D and trimming come from the DNA. The profile shows about 22,000 clones, 75% to 85% of them singletons. Trimming cost V 0 bases and J 2 bases, with 10 bases left between them. Germline CDR1 reads GTSNPN; CDR2 reads SVGIG (reference sequence). The CDR3 has 14 amino acids. This receptor was taken from a man aged 65 to 85 with acute or convalescent COVID-19. The chain employs TRBV30 and TRBJ2-5, with D tentatively TRBD1 (6 bases). Source material: peripheral blood. The CDR3, as DNA: TGTGCCTGGAGTGTAGGGACAAATCAAGAGACCCAGTACTTC. Encoded protein: CAWSVGTNQETQYF.